The 2 T cell receptor beta chains reported below all come from one sample, sequenced in a study of T cell repertoires in ileal Crohn's disease (dated 2019 in TCRdb). To prepare the library, the immunoSEQ multiplex PCR assay was applied. Imported from immuneACCESS, the table was reduced by TCRdb to in-frame sequences with V and J called. These copies leave out some clones; in studies compared against another copy, an unresolved V gene accounts for under half, and the cause of the remainder is not known. The sample data list about 890 clones, and roughly 88% of these were observed just once. In total, the top ten clones hold 15% to 20% of the sample. The sample was ileal tissue. The receptor set was obtained from an adult with Crohn's disease.

The V and J genes are TRBV5-4 and TRBJ2-2; TRBD2 matches 12 bases. Germline assignment: CDR1 SGHNT and CDR2 YYREEE (reference sequence). The trim removed 0 bases at V and 3 bases at J, leaving 6 bases unmatched. CDR3 size: 18 residues. The DNA for the CDR3 is TGTGCCAGCAGCTTGGGGCTAGCGGGAGGGCCGGACACCGGGGAGCTGTTTTTT. Amino acid sequence: CASSLGLAGGPDTGELFF.

This clone showed up just a few times. The V and J genes are TRBV27 and TRBJ2-3, with 9 bases lining up with TRBD1. The CDR3 spans 19 residues. V was pared by 7 bases and J by 4 bases, with 21 bases of the junction left unmatched. The V gene's germline CDR1 is MNHEY and CDR2 SMNVEV (reference sequence). CDR3 in DNA: TGTGCCAGCACTCCTGTTTTTGGACAGGGGAGGTTTAGTTCAGATACGCAGTATTTT. Residues: CASTPVFGQGRFSSDTQYF.